This T cell receptor (beta chain) was sequenced in a study of shared clonotypes between healthy human individuals. General study points: Memory subsets generally showed smaller estimated richness than naive subsets did.

Trimming stripped 4 bases from V and 2 bases from J, with 11 bases between. The germline V gene has CDR1 SQVTM and CDR2 ANQGSEA. CDR3 size: 13 residues. The table came from immunoSEQ multiplex PCR; TCRdb's copy has only in-frame clones and leaves some out. This sample has approximately 2.1 million clones, with over 85% found just once. With regard to this clone: Its antigen is currently unknown.

Sequencing was carried out using naive CD4+ T cells from PBMCs. As for subset: CD45RA+ positively selected. This TCR came from a man aged 18 to 30 in good health. Some clones in this sample may be carry-over from other donors' samples. J is TRBJ1-1 and V is TRBV29-1; D is ambiguous. CDR3 coding DNA: TGCAGCGTTGGACCCATTGGAAACACTGAAGCTTTCTTT. It codes for CSVGPIGNTEAFF.